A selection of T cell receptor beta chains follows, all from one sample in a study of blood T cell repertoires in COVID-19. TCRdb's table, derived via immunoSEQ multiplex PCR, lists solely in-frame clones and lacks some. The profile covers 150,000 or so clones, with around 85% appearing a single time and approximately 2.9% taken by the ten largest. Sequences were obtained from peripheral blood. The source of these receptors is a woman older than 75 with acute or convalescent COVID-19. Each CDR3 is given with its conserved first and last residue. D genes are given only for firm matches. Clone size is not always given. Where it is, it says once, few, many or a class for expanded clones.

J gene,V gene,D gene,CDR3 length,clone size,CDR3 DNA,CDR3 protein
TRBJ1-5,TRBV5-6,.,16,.,TGTGCCAGCAGCTTGCAGGGGCCCGGGGAGGGACAGCCCCAGCATTTT,CASSLQGPGEGQPQHF
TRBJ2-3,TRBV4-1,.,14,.,TGCGCCAGCAGCCCGGGATTCGATCGGGATACGCAGTATTTT,CASSPGFDRDTQYF
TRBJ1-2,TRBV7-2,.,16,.,TGTGCCAGCAGCTTAGGATTATCGGGGGGCGAATATGGCTACACCTTC,CASSLGLSGGEYGYTF
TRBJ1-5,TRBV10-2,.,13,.,TGCGCCAGCAGTGAGTCGAGATTTCAGCCCCAGCATTTT,CASSESRFQPQHF
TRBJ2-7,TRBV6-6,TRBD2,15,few,TGTGCCAGCAGTTACCTTAGCGGGGGGGCCGGAGAGCAGTACTTC,CASSYLSGGAGEQYF
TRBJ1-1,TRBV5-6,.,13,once,TGTGCCAGCAGCCTGCAGGGGAGTACTGAAGCTTTCTTT,CASSLQGSTEAFF
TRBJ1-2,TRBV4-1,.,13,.,TGCGCCAGCAGAGGAAGTGGGGCCTATGGCTACACCTTC,CASRGSGAYGYTF
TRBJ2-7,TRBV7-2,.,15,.,TGTGCCAGCAGCTTAGTGGGGGGGGCCTCCTACGAGCAGTACTTC,CASSLVGGASYEQYF
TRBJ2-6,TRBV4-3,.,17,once,TGCGCCAGCAGCCGGACGCACGACTGGGAGGGGGCCAACGTCCTGACTTTC,CASSRTHDWEGANVLTF
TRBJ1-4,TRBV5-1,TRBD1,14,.,TGCGCCAGCAGCTTCGGACAGGACCCTGAAAAACTGTTTTTT,CASSFGQDPEKLFF
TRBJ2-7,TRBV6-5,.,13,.,TGTGCCACTAGCGGGACAGGAATCCACGAGCAGTACTTC,CATSGTGIHEQYF
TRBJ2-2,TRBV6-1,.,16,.,TGTGCCAGCAGTGAAGGGAGTAGCGGACGCACCGGGGAGCTGTTTTTT,CASSEGSSGRTGELFF
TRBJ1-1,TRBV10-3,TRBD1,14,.,TGTGCCATCAGTGAAATGACAGGGCCCACTGAAGCTTTCTTT,CAISEMTGPTEAFF
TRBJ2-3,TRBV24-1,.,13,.,TGTGCCACCAGGGATAGCCGCACAGATACGCAGTATTTT,CATRDSRTDTQYF
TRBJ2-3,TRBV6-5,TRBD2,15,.,TGTGCCAGCAGCGCTAGCGGGGGGGCAACAGATACGCAGTATTTT,CASSASGGATDTQYF
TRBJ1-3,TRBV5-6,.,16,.,TGTGCCAGCAGCTTCACAGGGACCCTCTCTGGAAACACCATATATTTT,CASSFTGTLSGNTIYF
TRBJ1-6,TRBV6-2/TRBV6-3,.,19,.,TGTGCCAGCAGCCCTGGGAGGGGTTCCAGGGTTACCTATAATTCACCCCTCCACTTT,CASSPGRGSRVTYNSPLHF
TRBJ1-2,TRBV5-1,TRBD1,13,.,TGCGCCAGCAGCCCAGGGACAGCTCCTGGCTACACCTTC,CASSPGTAPGYTF
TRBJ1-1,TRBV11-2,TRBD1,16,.,TGTGCCAGCAGTCCGCGAAAGGGGGCCGGTATCACTGAAGCTTTCTTT,CASSPRKGAGITEAFF
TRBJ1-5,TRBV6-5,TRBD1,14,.,TGTGCCAGCAGTTCTGACAGGGGGACTCAGCCCCAGCATTTT,CASSSDRGTQPQHF
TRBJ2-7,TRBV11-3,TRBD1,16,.,TGTGCCAGCAGCTATACGACAGGGGGCGCGGACTACGAGCAGTACTTC,CASSYTTGGADYEQYF
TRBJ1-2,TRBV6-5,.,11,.,TGTGCCAGCAAATCGGGCTATGGCTACACCTTC,CASKSGYGYTF
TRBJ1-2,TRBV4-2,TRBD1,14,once,TGTGCCAGCAGCCGAGGGGGCTACAATGAAGGCTACACCTTC,CASSRGGYNEGYTF
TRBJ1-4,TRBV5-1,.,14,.,TGCGCCAGCTCCCTTACAGGATTTAATGAAAAACTGTTTTTT,CASSLTGFNEKLFF
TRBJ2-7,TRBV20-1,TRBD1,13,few,TGCAGTGCTAGTGGGACAGGGGCCTACGAGCAGTACTTC,CSASGTGAYEQYF